The clone carrying this T cell receptor (beta chain) was seen once. The antigen is unknown. Some clones are missing from TCRdb's copy, which holds only in-frame ones; the method was immunoSEQ multiplex PCR. The table includes about 88,000 clones, about 88% detected once. These data are taken from a study of T cell responses to AZD1222 COVID-19 vaccine. Findings and limits, study-wide: White British people made up most donors, females outnumbered males, and clonal diversity was possibly underestimated. Repertoires were sampled only after the peak T cell response. Vaccine-associated CD4 TCRs ranged over spike, dominating at 160-218 and 743-854.

The V and J ends lost 0 bases and 11 bases respectively, with 6 bases between them. Looked up from germline, CDR1 is SGHRS and CDR2 is YFSETQ. CDR3 length equals 12 residues. The material sequenced was peripheral blood, taken on day 0 of AZD1222 vaccination. This TCR derives from an adult in good health. This sequence joins TRBV5-1 and TRBJ1-6; D call uncertain. The CDR3 is CASSLDGPPLHF. Written as DNA, the CDR3 is TGCGCCAGCAGCTTGGATGGGCCACCCCTCCACTTT. The whole variable domain, filled in from reference TRBV5-1 and TRBJ1-6, reads KAGVTQTPRYLIKTRGQQVTLSCSPISGHRSVSWYQQTPGQGLQFLFEYFSETQRNKGNFPGRFSGRQFSNSRSEMNVSTLELGDSALYLCASSLDGPPLHFGNGTRLTVT.